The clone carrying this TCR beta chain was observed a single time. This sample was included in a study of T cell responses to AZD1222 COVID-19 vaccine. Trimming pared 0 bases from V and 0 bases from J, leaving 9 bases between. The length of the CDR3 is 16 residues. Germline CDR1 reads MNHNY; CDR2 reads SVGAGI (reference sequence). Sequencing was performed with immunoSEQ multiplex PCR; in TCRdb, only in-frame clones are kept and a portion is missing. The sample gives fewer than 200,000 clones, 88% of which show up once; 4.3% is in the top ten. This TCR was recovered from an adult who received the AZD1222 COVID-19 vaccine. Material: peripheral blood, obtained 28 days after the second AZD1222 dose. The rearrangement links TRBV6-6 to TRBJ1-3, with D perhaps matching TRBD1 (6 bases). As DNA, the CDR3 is TGTGCCAGCAGTTACTCAGGACAGATCTCTGGAAACACCATATATTTT. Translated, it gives CASSYSGQISGNTIYF.